The 8 T cell receptor beta chains listed next were all sequenced from one sample in a study of T-cell reconstitution after alpha-beta-depleted transplantation in children. Preparation of the TCRbeta library involved a method that used unique molecular identifiers. TCRdb reprocessed the PCR reads with MiXCR, giving one entry per CDR3 protein. The profile shows around 200,000 distinct CDR3 sequences, over 5.5% of them singletons. The sample in question was PBMCs from the stem cell graft donor, obtained from the stem cell graft. The receptor set was obtained from a human donor who donated a stem cell graft to a child with Wiskott-Aldrich syndrome.

At least ten counts were recorded for this clonotype. V is TRBV29-1 and J is TRBJ2-2; possibly TRBD1 for D (6 bases). The CDR3 is made up of 13 amino acids. Germline V lookup: CDR1 SQVTM, CDR2 ANQGSEA. V was pared by 5 bases and J by 0 bases, with 7 bases between. CDR3 nucleotide sequence: TGCAGCGTTCAGGGGACGAACACCGGGGAGCTGTTTTTT. It codes for CSVQGTNTGELFF.

This clonotype was recorded at least ten times. This chain links TRBV15 with TRBJ1-1, with 7 bases aligning to TRBD1. Germline-derived CDR1 and CDR2 are LNHNV and YYDKDF (reference sequence). V lost 5 bases to trimming and J lost 4 bases; unmatched junction nucleotides: 7. CDR3 size: 14 residues. Written as DNA, the CDR3 is TGTGCCACCAGCGCCCACAGGGGTATCACTGAAGCTTTCTTT. Translation: CATSAHRGITEAFF.

This clonotype was seen ten or more times. J is TRBJ2-7 and V is TRBV7-2; D perhaps matches TRBD2 (6 bases). V was clipped by 5 bases and J by 2 bases, with 16 bases between them. Germline V gene sequence: CDR1 SGHTA, CDR2 FQGNSA. The CDR3 extends over 15 amino acids. The CDR3 DNA follows: TGTGCCAGCAGCCCACGGACGGGCGGGACCTACGAGCAGTACTTC. Translating it yields CASSPRTGGTYEQYF.

This clonotype has ten or more counts. For the CDR3, the DNA is TGTGCCAGCAGCGGGACTAGCGTCTACGAGCAGTACTTC. It codes for CASSGTSVYEQYF. The rearrangement joins TRBV2 to TRBJ2-7, with 10 bases identical to TRBD2. Germline lookup yields CDR1 SNHLY and CDR2 FYNNEI. V was clipped by 6 bases and J by 3 bases; unmatched bases: 2. The CDR3 totals 13 residues.

The chain couples TRBV4-3 to TRBJ1-1; 9 bases fit TRBD1. Germline V gives CDR1 LGHNA, CDR2 YSLEER. With V trimmed by 3 bases and J by 14 bases, 7 bases remained unmatched. The CDR3 length is 12 residues. The CDR3 protein is CASSQDRGRIFF. Written as DNA, the CDR3 is TGCGCCAGCAGCCAGGACAGGGGACGGATCTTCTTT.

This clonotype showed up many times. The chain carries TRBV9 and TRBJ1-1, with a possible D match to TRBD1 (6 bases). V was trimmed by 2 bases and J by 6 bases, leaving 17 bases between them. Germline CDR1 is SGDLS and CDR2 is YYNGEE. CDR3 length: 15 amino acids. The CDR3 region is CASSVAQGTSAEAFF. For the CDR3, the DNA is TGTGCCAGCAGCGTTGCACAGGGAACATCCGCTGAAGCTTTCTTT. Based on the CDR3 plus reference TRBV9 and TRBJ1-1, the full variable domain is DSGVTQTPKHLITATGQRVTLRCSPRSGDLSVYWYQQSLDQGLQFLIQYYNGEERAKGNILERFSAQQFPDLHSELNLSSLELGDSALYFCASSVAQGTSAEAFFGQGTRLTVV.

This clonotype was observed many times. The chain recombines TRBV5-1 with TRBJ2-2, with D tentatively TRBD2 (5 bases). CDR1 and CDR2 from the germline V gene are SGHRS and YFSETQ. Trimming removed 1 base from V and 0 bases from J, with 13 bases in between. The CDR3 is 17 residues long. The CDR3 here is CASSLSITGSNTGELFF. The CDR3 DNA sequence: TGCGCCAGCAGCTTGTCGATAACGGGATCGAACACCGGGGAGCTGTTTTTT.

There are a few counts of this clonotype. This sequence joins TRBV13 and TRBJ2-2; D call uncertain. The CDR3 has 16 amino acids. Between the trimmed V and J ends, which lost 0 bases and 4 bases, there was a span of 12 bases. Germline values: CDR1 PRHDT, CDR2 FYEKMQ (reference sequence). For the CDR3, the DNA is TGTGCCAGCAGCTTAGGCGGCTGGGGATCCACCGGGGAGCTGTTTTTT. Translating gives CASSLGGWGSTGELFF. Supplemented by reference TRBV13 and TRBJ2-2, the full variable domain reads AAGVIQSPRHLIKEKRETATLKCYPIPRHDTVYWYQQGPGQDPQFLISFYEKMQSDKGSIPDRFSAQQFSDYHSELNMSSLELGDSALYFCASSLGGWGSTGELFFGEGSRLTVL.